These 25 T cell receptor beta chains were all obtained from the same sample, sequenced in a study of blood T cells in healthy people across ages. Sample-barcoded 5' priming and a J-beta primer mix drove a second PCR of 7 to 11 cycles. MiXCR was run by TCRdb on the 5' RACE reads, yielding one entry per CDR3 protein. The repertoire includes about 800,000 distinct CDR3 sequences, 58% of them detected once, and roughly 20% sits in the top ten. Sequenced material: blood. The receptors derive from a man aged 30 to 45 in good health.

The V and J genes are TRBV7-2 and TRBJ2-7; D may be TRBD1 or TRBD2 (5 bases each). Between the trimmed V and J ends, which lost 5 bases and 7 bases, there was a span of 12 bases. The germline CDR1 and CDR2 sequences are SGHTA and FQGNSA. This CDR3 is 12 amino acids long. The CDR3 region is CASSRGTGEQYF. For the CDR3, the DNA is TGTGCCAGCAGCCGAGGGACCGGGGAGCAGTACTTC.

V gene TRBV30 combines with J gene TRBJ1-2; tentatively, D is TRBD1 (5 bases). The CDR3 covers 15 residues. The V end was cut by 0 bases, the J end by 0 bases, with 11 bases between. The germline V gene has CDR1 GTSNPN and CDR2 SVGIG (reference sequence). The CDR3 region has the DNA TGTGCCTGGAGTGTACAAAGGGGAACTAACTATGGCTACACCTTC. As protein: CAWSVQRGTNYGYTF.

The genes are TRBV7-9 and TRBJ2-2; D is uncertain. The CDR3 is made up of 13 amino acids. Germline V gives CDR1 SEHNR, CDR2 FQNEAQ (reference sequence). The germline V and J ends were trimmed by 5 bases and 6 bases, with 10 bases remaining between them. CDR3 sequence (DNA): TGTGCCAGCAGCCTTTCTAATGCCGGGGAGCTGTTTTTT. Residues: CASSLSNAGELFF.

CDR3 coding DNA: TGTGCCAGCAGCTTAGCGTTCGATCTTAACTACGAGCAGTACTTC. Amino acid sequence: CASSLAFDLNYEQYF. The chain has TRBV7-8 and TRBJ2-4; no reliable D call. TRBJ2-7 explains the end of the DNA better; the J call may be wrong. The CDR3 length is 15 residues. CDR1 and CDR2 from the germline V gene are SGHVS and FQNEAQ.

V and J are TRBV20-1 and TRBJ2-7; the D call may be TRBD1 or TRBD2 (5 bases each). Germline V CDR1 and CDR2: DFQATT, SNEGSKA (reference sequence). The CDR3 runs to 16 residues. V lost 6 bases and J 3 bases, leaving 24 bases between the germline ends. The DNA for the CDR3 is TGCAGTGCGAGGGGTGTGTGGCCCGCCCTGGGCTACGAGCAGTACTTC. Its translation is CSARGVWPALGYEQYF.

This clonotype was counted only a few times. The rearrangement uses TRBV9 and TRBJ2-6; D uncertain. V was pared by 2 bases and J by 2 bases, with 5 bases between. The CDR3 covers 14 residues. Germline CDR1 is SGDLS and CDR2 is YYNGEE. This chain's CDR3 is CASSVGPGANVLTF. The CDR3 DNA reads as TGTGCCAGCAGCGTCGGCCCTGGGGCCAACGTCCTGACTTTC.

V usage is TRBV11-1 and J usage is TRBJ2-7; D is ambiguous. The CDR3 is made up of 13 amino acids. In germline, CDR1 is SGHAT, CDR2 FQDESV (reference sequence). V was clipped by 5 bases and J by 7 bases, with 15 bases between them. CDR3 sequence reads: CASSPPGGNEQYF. CDR3 sequence (DNA): TGTGCCAGCAGCCCCCCCGGTGGCAATGAGCAGTACTTC.

The chain carries TRBV20-1 and TRBJ2-1, with D uncertain. This CDR3 has 15 residues. The germline gives CDR1 DFQATT, CDR2 SNEGSKA (reference sequence). Between the trimmed V and J ends, which lost 5 bases and 1 base, there was a span of 15 bases. The CDR3 nucleotides are TGCAGTGCTTTCATTGCCCAGGATTCCTACAATGAGCAGTTCTTC. Its translation: CSAFIAQDSYNEQFF.

V gene TRBV6-5 combines with J gene TRBJ1-2; 7 bases are a match to TRBD1. Germline V lookup: CDR1 MNHEY, CDR2 SVGAGI. The ends lost 5 bases at V and 3 bases at J; junction bases unmatched: 9. This CDR3 region has 15 residues. This chain's CDR3 is CASSQRDRRHYGYTF. The CDR3 nucleotides read TGTGCCAGCAGTCAACGGGACAGACGGCACTATGGCTACACCTTC.

In this sample, this clonotype turned up a few times. The chain joins TRBV20-1 to TRBJ2-1; perhaps TRBD2 as D (5 bases). With 1 base removed from V and 5 bases from J, the gap between germline ends came to 15 bases. The CDR3 is 15 residues long. Germline-derived CDR1 and CDR2 are DFQATT and SNEGSKA (reference sequence). The CDR3 nucleotides read TGCAGTGCTAGAGTATTCGGGATAATAAACAATGAGCAGTTCTTC. This sequence encodes CSARVFGIINNEQFF.

The chain employs TRBV7-9 and TRBJ2-7, with TRBD2 matching 8 bases. The CDR3 extends over 14 amino acids. CDR1 and CDR2 from the germline V gene are SEHNR and FQNEAQ (reference sequence). J lost 2 bases, V lost 5 bases, and 5 bases had no gene match. The CDR3 spells CASSTPGLAYEQYF. CDR3 DNA: TGTGCCAGCAGCACCCCGGGACTAGCCTACGAGCAGTACTTC.

The chain is built from TRBV14 and TRBJ1-1; D is ambiguous. CDR1 is SGHDN and CDR2 is FVKESK in the germline V gene. V lost 1 base and J lost 4, with 13 bases in between. The CDR3 has 15 amino acids. CDR3 sequence: CASSQVARVSTEAFF. CDR3 nucleotide sequence: TGTGCCAGCAGCCAAGTCGCGCGAGTAAGCACTGAAGCTTTCTTT. Using reference TRBV14 and TRBJ1-1 for the parts outside the CDR3, the full variable domain is EAGVTQFPSHSVIEKGQTVTLRCDPISGHDNLYWYRRVMGKEIKFLLHFVKESKQDESGMPNNRFLAERTGGTYSTLKVQPAELEDSGVYFCASSQVARVSTEAFFGQGTRLTVV.

The chain recombines TRBV4-3 with TRBJ2-3, with D perhaps matching TRBD2 (6 bases). V lost 4 bases, J lost 4 bases, and 9 bases lay in between. This CDR3 has 13 residues. In germline, CDR1 is LGHNA, CDR2 YSLEER. The CDR3: CASSPRRADTQYF. The CDR3 DNA reads TGCGCCAGCAGCCCCAGGAGGGCAGATACGCAGTATTTT.

The chain uses TRBV6-1 and TRBJ1-5; D is unresolved. CDR1 is MNHNS, CDR2 SASEGT, per germline. V dropped 7 bases and J dropped 6 bases, with 13 bases sitting between them. The CDR3 covers 13 residues. CDR3 loop: CASTPREGQPQHF. The CDR3 coding sequence is TGTGCCAGCACCCCGCGCGAAGGTCAGCCCCAGCATTTT.

This clonotype showed up just once. The chain has TRBV29-1 and TRBJ2-1; 9 bases align to TRBD2. The CDR3 is 13 amino acids. Trimming cost V 7 bases and J 9 bases; bases outside gene matches: 10. The V gene's germline CDR1 is SQVTM and CDR2 ANQGSEA. CDR3 nucleotides: TGCAGCGGCTTCAGGCGGGAGGGAGGTGAGCAGTTCTTC. Translating gives CSGFRREGGEQFF.

This chain joins TRBV6-1 and TRBJ1-5; D gene ambiguous. The V gene lost 2 bases and the J gene lost 0 bases, with 5 bases spanning the gap. The CDR3 contains 14 residues. Germline CDR1 and CDR2: MNHNS and SASEGT. The CDR3 reads CASSELSSNQPQHF. The CDR3 bases are TGTGCCAGCAGTGAATTAAGTAGCAATCAGCCCCAGCATTTT.

The chain is built from TRBV29-1 and TRBJ2-3; maybe TRBD1 (6 bases). V was cut by 6 bases and J by 3 bases, with 13 bases left in between. Germline-derived CDR1 and CDR2 are SQVTM and ANQGSEA. The CDR3 sequence is 13 residues long. The CDR3 loop is CSVHTTGTDTQYF. The CDR3 DNA sequence: TGCAGCGTGCATACGACAGGAACAGATACGCAGTATTTT.

The chain is built from TRBV27 and TRBJ2-7; 10 bases map to TRBD1. Losses at the gene ends were 5 bases for V and 3 bases for J; bases not matched to a gene: 10. The CDR3 runs 16 residues. Germline V gene data show CDR1 as MNHEY and CDR2 as SMNVEV (reference sequence). CDR3 region: CASSQGTGVDFYEQYF. The DNA for the CDR3 is TGTGCCAGCAGTCAAGGGACAGGGGTGGATTTCTACGAGCAGTACTTC.

This chain connects TRBV5-5 to TRBJ2-3; D is undetermined. The CDR3 sequence is 14 residues long. V lost 4 bases to trimming and J lost 1 base, with 10 bases between them. Germline V gene data show CDR1 as SGHKS and CDR2 as YYEKEE (reference sequence). CDR3 in amino acids: CASSVSRGTDTQYF. The CDR3 DNA reads TGTGCCAGCAGCGTGTCTCGGGGCACAGATACGCAGTATTTT.

The chain joins TRBV13 to TRBJ2-7, with TRBD2 as a possible D gene (6 bases). V shed 1 base and J shed 6 bases, with 13 bases lying between them. CDR1 and CDR2 from the germline V gene are PRHDT and FYEKMQ (reference sequence). The CDR3 extends over 14 amino acids. CDR3 sequence: CASSLVGGAGEQYF. The CDR3 nucleotides read TGTGCCAGCAGCTTAGTCGGAGGGGCGGGCGAGCAGTACTTC.

The CDR3 sequence: CSAVKRRDDYEQYF. CDR3 in DNA: TGCAGTGCCGTGAAACGAAGGGACGACTACGAGCAGTACTTC. The J gene is TRBJ2-7, the V gene TRBV20-1, with D perhaps being TRBD1 or TRBD2 (5 bases each). In germline, CDR1 is DFQATT, CDR2 SNEGSKA (reference sequence). The CDR3 sequence is 14 residues long. V was cut by 6 bases and J by 3 bases, with 18 bases left in between.

The rearrangement joins TRBV7-9 to TRBJ1-2; no clear D. The V and J ends lost 3 bases and 8 bases respectively, with 10 bases between them. The CDR3 is 12 residues long. Germline values: CDR1 SEHNR, CDR2 FQNEAQ (reference sequence). CDR3 bases: TGTGCCAGCAGCTTTTTTCAAGGAGGCTACACCTTC. This encodes CASSFFQGGYTF.

The chain employs TRBV4-1 and TRBJ2-1; 8 nucleotides match TRBD1. CDR1 and CDR2 from the germline V gene are MGHRA and YSYEKL. V was clipped by 4 bases and J by 7 bases; unmatched bases: 6. The CDR3 has 14 amino acids. CDR3 loop: CASSPDRGWNEQFF. The CDR3 DNA follows: TGCGCCAGCAGCCCAGACAGGGGATGGAATGAGCAGTTCTTC.

This clonotype has at least ten counts. This chain links TRBV4-3 with TRBJ2-1; D uncertain. The CDR3 is 14 amino acids. V was trimmed by 0 bases and J by 10 bases, leaving 13 bases between them. In germline, CDR1 is LGHNA, CDR2 YSLEER. The CDR3, as DNA: TGCGCCAGCAGCCAAGACGGGCCTCTGACGGAGCAGTTCTTC. Its protein is CASSQDGPLTEQFF.

The chain recombines TRBV29-1 with TRBJ2-3, with D hard to call. The V gene's germline CDR1 is SQVTM and CDR2 ANQGSEA. Trimming removed 0 bases at V and 4 bases at J, with 17 bases between. This CDR3 contains 16 residues. The CDR3: CSVEDFAPQSADTQYF. CDR3 bases: TGCAGCGTTGAAGATTTCGCGCCCCAGAGTGCAGATACGCAGTATTTT.